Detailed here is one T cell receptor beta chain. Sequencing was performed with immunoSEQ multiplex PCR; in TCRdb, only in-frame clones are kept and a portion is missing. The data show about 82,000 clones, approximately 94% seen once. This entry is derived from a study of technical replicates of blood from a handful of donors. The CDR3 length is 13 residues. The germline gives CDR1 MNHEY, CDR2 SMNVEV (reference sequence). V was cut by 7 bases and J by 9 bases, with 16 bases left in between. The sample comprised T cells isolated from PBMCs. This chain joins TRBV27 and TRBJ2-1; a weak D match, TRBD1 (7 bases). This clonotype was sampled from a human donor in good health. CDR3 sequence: CASTAYQGGEQFF. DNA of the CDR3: TGTGCCAGCACGGCTTATCAGGGGGGTGAGCAGTTCTTC.